The 20 T cell receptor beta chains listed next were all sequenced from one sample in a study of regulatory T cells in long-lasting Graves disease. Construction of TCR beta libraries relied on iRepertoire HTBI primers and on Arm-PCR targeting CDR3 regions. TCRdb re-derived calls from the multiplex PCR reads in MiXCR, one entry per CDR3 protein. The top ten clones hold over 9% of a sample with approximately 470,000 distinct CDR3 sequences, about a sixth of them seen once. Time point meaning: newly diagnosed GD, antithyroid drugs for less than 3 months. PBMCs were the source of the RNA used for TCR sequencing. This sample was also put to use in a study of T cells in Graves' hyperthyroidism and ophthalmopathy.

Sample: peripheral blood mononuclear cells (PBMCs), taken at new diagnosis, from a patient treated with antithyroid drugs. The receptors stem from a man aged 40-50 years with Graves disease.

This clonotype was observed many times. This chain links TRBV9 with TRBJ2-7, with D unclear. Germline loops: CDR1 SGDLS, CDR2 YYNGEE. The length of the CDR3 is 13 residues. V gave up 3 bases and J gave up 7 bases, with 14 bases separating them. CDR3 sequence: CASSAATNKEQYF. CDR3 sequence (DNA): TGTGCCAGCAGCGCAGCGACCAACAAGGAGCAGTACTTC.

This clonotype was counted a few times. The chain links TRBV19 to TRBJ2-1, with 9 bases fitting TRBD1. The CDR3 is 13 residues long. J lost 8 bases, V lost 7 bases, and 6 bases had no gene match. Germline lookup yields CDR1 LNHDA and CDR2 SQIVND (reference sequence). The CDR3 sequence: CASKEGQGHEQFF. The CDR3 bases are TGTGCCAGTAAGGAGGGACAGGGACATGAGCAGTTCTTC.

This clonotype was detected many times. V and J are TRBV5-1 and TRBJ2-1; 12 nucleotides line up with TRBD1. Trimming took 4 bases from V and 10 from J; bases not matched to a gene: 12. Looked up from germline, CDR1 is SGHRS and CDR2 is YFSETQ. This CDR3 region has 16 residues. DNA for the CDR3: TGCGCCAGCAGCAAGGGACAGGGGGCGGGCGGTGGCGAGCAGTTCTTC. Translating gives CASSKGQGAGGGEQFF.

This chain joins TRBV19 and TRBJ2-1; D remains unclear. This CDR3 is 14 amino acids long. Trimming cost V 3 bases and J 0 bases, with 6 bases left between them. Germline V gene lookup returns CDR1 LNHDA and CDR2 SQIVND (reference sequence). The CDR3 sequence: CASSIPGSYNEQFF. CDR3 DNA: TGTGCCAGTAGTATCCCAGGCTCCTACAATGAGCAGTTCTTC.

Only a few counts were recorded for this clonotype. The genes are TRBV28 and TRBJ2-6; D unresolved. The V gene lost 6 bases and the J gene lost 0 bases, with 9 bases spanning the gap. This CDR3 is built from 15 residues. CDR1 and CDR2 from the germline V gene are MDHEN and SYDVKM. In DNA, the CDR3 is TGTGCCAGCAGCCTATTCGGCTCTGGGGCCAACGTCCTGACTTTC. This translates into CASSLFGSGANVLTF. The whole variable domain, remainder taken from reference TRBV28 and TRBJ2-6, is DVKVTQSSRYLVKRTGEKVFLECVQDMDHENMFWYRQDPGLGLRLIYFSYDVKMKEKGDIPEGYSVSREKKERFSLILESASTNQTSMYLCASSLFGSGANVLTFGAGSRLTVL.

This clonotype was recorded a few times. The chain employs TRBV30 and TRBJ1-1, with D unresolved. Trimming removed 3 bases from V and 0 bases from J, with 8 bases in between. Per the germline V gene, CDR1 is GTSNPN and CDR2 is SVGIG (reference sequence). The CDR3 totals 13 residues. The CDR3 DNA reads as TGTGCCTGGAGAGACGGAGTGAACACTGAAGCTTTCTTT. Amino acid sequence: CAWRDGVNTEAFF.

This clonotype was seen many times. This chain links TRBV3-1 with TRBJ2-7; 11 positions match TRBD2. V dropped 3 bases and J dropped 1; count of bases not matched to a gene: 8. The germline V gene has CDR1 LGHDT and CDR2 YNNKEL (reference sequence). The CDR3 sequence is 17 residues long. As DNA, the CDR3 is TGTGCCAGCAGCCACCCTGCCGGGACTAGCGGATCCTACGAGCAGTACTTC. It codes for CASSHPAGTSGSYEQYF.

Only a few counts were recorded for this clonotype. This chain uses TRBV11-3 with TRBJ1-1, with no clear D. Trimming took 1 base from V and 1 from J, leaving 10 bases between them. Germline V gives CDR1 SGHNT, CDR2 YENEEA. The CDR3 has 15 residues. The CDR3: CASSLVTRRNTEAFF. The DNA of the CDR3 is TGTGCCAGCAGCTTAGTTACCAGGAGGAACACTGAAGCTTTCTTT.

In this sample, this clonotype turned up many times. The chain recombines TRBV27 with TRBJ2-1, with 8 bases identical to TRBD2. Germline lookup yields CDR1 MNHEY and CDR2 SMNVEV (reference sequence). After removal of 3 bases from V and 8 bases from J, the junction contained 6 bases not matched to a gene. The CDR3 covers 14 residues. In DNA form, the CDR3 reads TGTGCCAGCAGTTTGGGGATAGCGGGACATGAGCAGTTCTTC. It encodes CASSLGIAGHEQFF.

This clonotype was observed many times. This chain uses TRBV12-5 with TRBJ1-1; no clear D gene. Germline values: CDR1 LGHNT, CDR2 FRNRAP. V gave up 3 bases and J gave up 0 bases, with 5 bases separating them. This CDR3 has 13 amino acids. CDR3 DNA sequence: TGTGCTAGTGGTTTATCTATGAACACTGAAGCTTTCTTT. Translation gives CASGLSMNTEAFF. Variable domain in full (rest from reference TRBV12-5 and TRBJ1-1): DARVTQTPRHKVTEMGQEVTMRCQPILGHNTVFWYRQTMMQGLELLAYFRNRAPLDDSGMPKDRFSAEMPDATLATLKIQPSEPRDSAVYFCASGLSMNTEAFFGQGTRLTVV.

This clonotype was seen only a few times. The chain carries TRBV4-1 and TRBJ2-7; TRBD2 agrees at 10 bases. CDR3 size: 15 residues. Germline assignment: CDR1 MGHRA and CDR2 YSYEKL. V shed 6 bases, J shed 1 base, and the junction held 6 bases outside the gene matches. The CDR3 region has the DNA TGCGCCAGCAGTCCTAGCGGGAGTATTTCCTACGAGCAGTACTTC. This translates into CASSPSGSISYEQYF.

This clonotype showed up many times. The V gene is TRBV12-3 or TRBV12-4, the J gene TRBJ2-1, with TRBD2 matching 9 bases. Trimming at V came to 7 bases and at J to 4 bases, leaving 11 bases not matched to a gene. CDR3 size: 16 residues. This CDR3 reads CASNLILAGGYNEQFF. The CDR3 nucleotides read TGTGCCAGCAACCTTATTCTCGCGGGAGGGTACAATGAGCAGTTCTTC.

This clonotype appeared a few times. The chain is built from TRBV9 and TRBJ2-3; 9 positions agree with TRBD2. The ends lost 5 bases at V and 12 bases at J; junction bases unmatched: 13. The CDR3 is 14 amino acids. Germline CDR1 is SGDLS and CDR2 is YYNGEE. The CDR3 region is CASSLGLAPGFQYF. The DNA for the CDR3 is TGTGCCAGCAGTCTTGGACTAGCGCCGGGTTTTCAGTATTTT.

This clonotype was counted at least ten times. The CDR3 region is CASSQTGGETQYF. In nucleotides, the CDR3 is TGTGCCAGCAGCCAGACAGGGGGAGAGACCCAGTACTTC. The J gene is TRBJ2-5, the V gene TRBV4-2; 9 bases are shared with TRBD1. CDR1 is LGHNA, CDR2 YNFKEQ, per germline. Losses at the gene ends were 3 bases for V and 4 bases for J; bases not matched to a gene: 0. The CDR3 runs to 13 residues.

The rearrangement links TRBV18 to TRBJ2-7; D remains ambiguous. V lost 3 bases, J lost 0 bases, and 9 bases lay in between. The CDR3 spans 14 residues. From germline, CDR1 is KGHSH and CDR2 LQKENI. CDR3 loop: CASSPDDTSYEQYF. The CDR3 nucleotides read TGTGCCAGCTCACCGGACGACACCTCCTACGAGCAGTACTTC.

With regard to this clonotype: A clone one base away is much larger, so this may be a read error. The CDR3 spells CAGSRGTSGEMEQFF. The CDR3 DNA is TGCGCCGGCAGCCGAGGGACTAGCGGGGAAATGGAGCAGTTCTTC. The chain employs TRBV5-1 and TRBJ2-1; the match to TRBD2 covers 13 bases. Germline V gives CDR1 SGHRS, CDR2 YFSETQ. CDR3 length equals 15 residues.

This clonotype was counted at least ten times. The CDR3 is CASSSETDTQYF. The DNA of the CDR3 is TGTGCCAGCTCTAGCGAGACAGATACGCAGTATTTT. This chain links TRBV27 with TRBJ2-3; weak D call: TRBD2 (6 bases). The germline CDR1 and CDR2 sequences are MNHEY and SMNVEV (reference sequence). The V end lost 8 bases, the J end lost 3 bases, and 9 bases lay between the germline ends. The CDR3 is 12 residues long.

This clonotype was picked up many times. The chain is built from TRBV11-3 and TRBJ2-3; 7 bases are shared with TRBD2. Germline loops: CDR1 SGHNT, CDR2 YENEEA. CDR3 size: 13 residues. In nucleotides, the CDR3 is TGTGCAACGGCGGGAGTCAACACAGATACGCAGTATTTT. The encoded protein is CATAGVNTDTQYF. Looking up the rest from reference TRBV11-3 and TRBJ2-3 gives the full variable domain: EAGVVQSPRYKIIEKKQPVAFWCNPISGHNTLYWYLQNLGQGPELLIRYENEEAVDDSQLPKDRFSAERLKGVDSTLKIQPAELGDSAVYLCATAGVNTDTQYFGPGTRLTVL.

This sequence joins TRBV10-3 and TRBJ2-3; no definite D call. The CDR3 is made up of 12 amino acids. In germline, CDR1 is ENHRY, CDR2 SYGVKD. The V and J ends lost 3 bases and 0 bases respectively, with 1 base between them. CDR3 amino acids: CAISDSTDTQYF. The CDR3 DNA reads TGTGCCATCAGTGACAGCACAGATACGCAGTATTTT.

This clonotype was recorded many times. The chain has TRBV20-1 and TRBJ2-1; TRBD2 is a possible D gene (6 bases). The CDR3 is made up of 13 amino acids. Germline V gene data show CDR1 as DFQATT and CDR2 as SNEGSKA (reference sequence). V dropped 3 bases and J dropped 9 bases, with 15 bases sitting between them. This CDR3 is CSASRETDGEQFF. Here the CDR3 DNA reads TGCAGTGCTAGCCGGGAGACAGACGGTGAGCAGTTCTTC.